A single sample is the source of the 7 T cell receptor beta chains below, sequenced in a study of T cells in Graves' hyperthyroidism and ophthalmopathy. There were TCR beta CDR3 regions amplified from RNA transcripts. HTBI primers were employed in a first-round RT-PCR of the TCR CDR3. TCRdb redid the calling of the multiplex PCR reads with MiXCR, one entry per CDR3 protein. The sample lists some 250,000 distinct CDR3 sequences, 13% to 15% occurring once. Sequences were obtained from blood. These TCRs come from a woman aged 35 to 49 with Graves' hyperthyroidism that later progressed to Graves' ophthalmopathy.

Note on this clonotype: Relative to the germline gene, one junction end is altered; a read error may explain this. The CDR3 region has the DNA TGCAGTGCTCCTACCCAAGGGGGGCTAGGCTATGGCTACATCTTC. Translated, it gives CSAPTQGGLGYGYIF. The chain has TRBV20-1 and TRBJ1-2; a weak D match, TRBD1 (6 bases). The V gene's germline CDR1 is DFQATT and CDR2 SNEGSKA (reference sequence). The CDR3 has 15 amino acids.

There are many counts of this clonotype. This chain connects TRBV6-1 to TRBJ2-5; 9 nucleotides match TRBD2. V lost 5 bases, J lost 2 bases, and 6 bases stayed unmatched. CDR1 is MNHNS and CDR2 is SASEGT in the germline V gene. The CDR3 contains 15 residues. The CDR3 sequence is CASSYWLAGQETQYF. The CDR3, as DNA: TGTGCCAGCAGTTACTGGCTAGCGGGGCAAGAGACCCAGTACTTC.

Many counts were recorded for this clonotype. This chain uses TRBV3-1 with TRBJ2-3; D assignment may be TRBD1 or TRBD2 (5 bases each). The CDR3 contains 16 residues. V lost 5 bases to trimming and J lost 4 bases, with 19 bases between them. Germline CDR1 reads LGHDT; CDR2 reads YNNKEL (reference sequence). The CDR3 here is CASSVRDGKLADTQYF. CDR3 sequence (DNA): TGTGCCAGCAGCGTCCGGGACGGCAAGCTTGCAGATACGCAGTATTTT.

This clonotype came up many times. The chain couples TRBV12-3 or TRBV12-4 to TRBJ1-6; 9 bases map to TRBD1. The CDR3 is made up of 22 amino acids. The ends lost 2 bases at V and 10 bases at J; junction bases unmatched: 27. CDR3 protein: CASSLNGGGLRDRETIGSPLHF. As DNA, the CDR3 is TGTGCCAGCAGTTTAAACGGAGGAGGCCTCCGGGACAGGGAGACTATTGGGTCACCCCTCCACTTT.

This clonotype was seen a single time. The chain links TRBV30 to TRBJ2-1; 9 bases are a match to TRBD2. The CDR3 is 13 amino acids. With 6 bases clipped from V and 14 bases from J, the junction kept 14 bases outside the gene matches. Germline CDR1 reads GTSNPN; CDR2 reads SVGIG (reference sequence). CDR3 loop: CACAFAGGLGEFF. The CDR3 region has the DNA TGTGCCTGCGCTTTCGCGGGAGGGCTTGGGGAGTTCTTC.

The sample holds many counts of this clonotype. CDR3 DNA: TGTGCCAGCAGTTCCAGGGGGCAGGGAAATCAGCCCCAGCATTTT. Translation: CASSSRGQGNQPQHF. The chain combines TRBV12-3 or TRBV12-4 with TRBJ1-5, with TRBD1 matching over 8 bases. V was clipped by 4 bases and J by 4 bases; unmatched bases: 6. The CDR3 has 15 residues.

This clonotype was recorded many times. The V gene is TRBV6-6, the J gene TRBJ2-7, with 7 positions matching TRBD2. The CDR3 spans 15 residues. The ends lost 0 bases at V and 2 bases at J; junction bases unmatched: 4. Germline V gives CDR1 MNHNY, CDR2 SVGAGI (reference sequence). The CDR3 region is CASSYSAGATYEQYF. DNA of the CDR3: TGTGCCAGCAGTTACTCGGCGGGAGCGACCTACGAGCAGTACTTC.